One T cell receptor beta chain is described in this entry. The data stem from a study of response to subunit inactivated influenza vaccine. One entry per CDR3 protein, called by TCRdb with MiXCR from the RT-PCR reads. Here the sample spans about 300,000 distinct CDR3 sequences, roughly 22% being singletons. The starting material was PBMCs from blood, obtained roughly 20 months after vaccination. The sequence came from a man aged 50 to 69 who received an inactivated influenza vaccine.

The CDR3 sequence is CSARAGETGELFF. DNA of the CDR3: TGCAGTGCTAGAGCCGGGGAGACCGGGGAGCTGTTTTTT. This chain uses TRBV20-1 with TRBJ2-2; weak D call: TRBD2 (5 bases). Germline lookup yields CDR1 DFQATT and CDR2 SNEGSKA (reference sequence). CDR3 length: 13 residues. The V end lost 1 base, the J end lost 5 bases, and 8 bases lay between the germline ends.